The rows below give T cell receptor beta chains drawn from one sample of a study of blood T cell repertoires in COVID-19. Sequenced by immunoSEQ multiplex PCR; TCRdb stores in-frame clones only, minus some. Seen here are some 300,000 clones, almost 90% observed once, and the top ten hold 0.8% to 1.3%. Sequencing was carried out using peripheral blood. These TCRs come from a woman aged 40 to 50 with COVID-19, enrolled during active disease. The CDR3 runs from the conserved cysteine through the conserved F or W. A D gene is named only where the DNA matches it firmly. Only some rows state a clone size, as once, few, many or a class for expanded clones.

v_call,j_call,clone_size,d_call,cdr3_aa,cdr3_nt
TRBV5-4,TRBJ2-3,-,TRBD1,CASSRTGPDTQYF,TGTGCCAGCTCACGGACAGGTCCAGATACGCAGTATTTT
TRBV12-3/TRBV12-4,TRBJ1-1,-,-,CASSLSPGEAFF,TGTGCCAGCAGTTTAAGTCCGGGTGAAGCTTTCTTT
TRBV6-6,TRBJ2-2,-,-,CASSYLGGSYTGELFF,TGTGCCAGCAGCTATCTTGGCGGGTCGTACACCGGGGAGCTGTTTTTT
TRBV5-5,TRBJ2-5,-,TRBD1,CASSPGQLQETQYF,TGTGCCAGCAGCCCGGGACAGTTACAAGAGACCCAGTACTTC
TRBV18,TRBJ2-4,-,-,CASSPGRTKNIQYF,TGTGCCAGCTCACCAGGCAGGACCAAAAACATTCAGTACTTC
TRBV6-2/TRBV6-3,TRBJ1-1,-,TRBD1,CASSYWGQGNTEAFF,TGTGCCAGCAGTTACTGGGGACAGGGGAACACTGAAGCTTTCTTT
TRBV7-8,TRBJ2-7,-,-,CASSLEESSYEQYF,TGTGCCAGCAGCTTAGAAGAGTCCTCCTACGAGCAGTACTTC
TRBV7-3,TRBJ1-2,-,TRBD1,CASSLGSLRDRAYGYTF,TGTGCCAGCAGCTTAGGGTCCCTCCGGGACAGAGCCTATGGCTACACCTTC
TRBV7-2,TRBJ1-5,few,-,CASSLRGNQPQHF,TGTGCCAGCAGCTTAAGGGGAAATCAGCCCCAGCATTTT
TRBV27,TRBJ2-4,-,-,CASSLSAPLRNIQYF,TGTGCCAGCAGTTTATCTGCCCCCCTCAGGAACATTCAGTACTTC
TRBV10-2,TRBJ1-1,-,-,CASSDLAQGTEAFF,TGCGCCAGCAGTGACTTAGCACAGGGCACTGAAGCTTTCTTT
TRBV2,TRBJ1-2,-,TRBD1,CASMRAGGYGYTF,TGTGCCAGCATGAGGGCAGGGGGCTATGGCTACACCTTC
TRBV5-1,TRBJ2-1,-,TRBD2,CASSSLAVGGEQFF,TGCGCCAGCAGCTCCCTAGCGGTCGGGGGTGAGCAGTTCTTC
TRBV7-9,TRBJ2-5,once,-,CASSLKETQYF,TGTGCCAGCAGCCTAAAAGAGACCCAGTACTTC
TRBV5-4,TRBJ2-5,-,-,CASSLGTSSQETQYF,TGTGCCAGCAGCTTGGGGACTTCCTCCCAAGAGACCCAGTACTTC
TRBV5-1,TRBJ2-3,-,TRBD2,CASSSGLAGSTESTDTQYF,TGCGCCAGCAGCTCGGGACTAGCGGGATCGACTGAGAGCACAGATACGCAGTATTTT
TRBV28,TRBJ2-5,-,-,CASSFRPVETQYF,TGTGCCAGCAGTTTCCGTCCCGTAGAGACCCAGTACTTC
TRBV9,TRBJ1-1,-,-,CASSVAGGMNTEAFF,TGTGCCAGCAGCGTAGCTGGAGGGATGAACACTGAAGCTTTCTTT